The next 24 T cell receptor beta chains were all read from a single sample in a study of cytomegalovirus exposure and HLA in healthy donors (dated by TCRdb to about 2017). Library preparation was by the immunoSEQ multiplex PCR assay. TCRdb re-hosts the immuneACCESS table, in-frame sequences only. Its copies lack some clones; in the studies checked, an unresolved V gene accounts for under half of them, and the cause for the rest is not known. This sample is represented by 98,000 or so clones; roughly 95% of them were singletons. Clones ranked in the top ten supply roughly 0.67% of the sample. Material for sequencing was PBMCs. The receptors were gathered from a young woman in good health and CMV-seronegative.

The V gene is TRBV13, the J gene TRBJ2-7; D may be TRBD1 (5 bases). CDR3 length equals 16 residues. V lost 5 bases to trimming and J lost 1 base, with 18 bases between them. Germline CDR1 reads PRHDT; CDR2 reads FYEKMQ (reference sequence). The CDR3 DNA follows: TGTGCCAGCAGCCAACGTGGACAAAAAAATTCCTACGAGCAGTACTTC. As protein: CASSQRGQKNSYEQYF.

This sequence joins TRBV30 and TRBJ1-3; unclear D gene. The V end was cut by 3 bases, the J end by 0 bases, with 6 bases between. In germline, CDR1 is GTSNPN, CDR2 SVGIG (reference sequence). This CDR3 comprises 13 residues. The CDR3 protein is CAWRAFSGNTIYF. DNA for the CDR3: TGTGCCTGGAGGGCCTTCTCTGGAAACACCATATATTTT.

The chain combines TRBV7-9 with TRBJ1-4, with D perhaps TRBD1 (5 bases). Germline lookup yields CDR1 SEHNR and CDR2 FQNEAQ (reference sequence). The V gene lost 8 bases and the J gene lost 6 bases, with 10 bases spanning the gap. There are 12 residues in the CDR3. In nucleotides, the CDR3 is TGTGCCAGCCGGGCGGGGGATGAAAAACTGTTTTTT. It codes for CASRAGDEKLFF.

The genes are TRBV14 and TRBJ1-2, with a tentative D call TRBD1 (6 bases). V was clipped by 4 bases and J by 8 bases, with 29 bases between them. Germline-derived CDR1 and CDR2 are SGHDN and FVKESK. CDR3 length: 18 residues. The CDR3 sequence is CASSPRRTASGTLRGYTF. The CDR3 bases are TGTGCCAGCAGCCCACGTCGGACAGCCTCAGGGACCTTGCGAGGCTACACCTTC.

This rearrangement joins TRBV28 to TRBJ2-3; 12 bases align to TRBD1. The germline V gene has CDR1 MDHEN and CDR2 SYDVKM. With V trimmed by 10 bases and J by 6 bases, 11 bases remained unmatched. This CDR3 is 15 amino acids long. The CDR3 DNA reads TGTGCCACTAGGGACAGGGGGCGTAAGCCGGATACGCAGTATTTT. Its translation: CATRDRGRKPDTQYF.

This rearrangement joins TRBV11-2 to TRBJ2-3; D not certain. V lost 3 bases and J 4 bases, leaving 8 bases between the germline ends. The CDR3 spans 13 residues. The germline gives CDR1 SGHAT, CDR2 FQNNGV. Here the CDR3 DNA reads TGTGCCAGCAGCTTTTTACTATCAGATACGCAGTATTTT. As protein: CASSFLLSDTQYF.

This chain links TRBV5-1 with TRBJ2-5; D is unclear. The ends were cut back, 1 base at V and 2 bases at J, with 3 bases in the middle. This CDR3 has 12 residues. CDR1 is SGHRS, CDR2 YFSETQ, per germline. CDR3 coding DNA: TGCGCCAGCAGCTTGTATCAAGAGACCCAGTACTTC. It specifies CASSLYQETQYF.

The chain joins TRBV10-3 to TRBJ2-3, with 7 bases matching TRBD2. With V trimmed by 6 bases and J by 5 bases, 8 bases remained unmatched. The CDR3 contains 14 residues. The V gene's germline CDR1 is ENHRY and CDR2 SYGVKD. The CDR3 here is CAISGLDLGDTQYF. As DNA, the CDR3 is TGTGCCATCAGCGGACTAGACTTGGGAGATACGCAGTATTTT.

This clone appeared once. V is TRBV6-6 and J is TRBJ1-5, with a tentative D call TRBD1 (6 bases). Germline V CDR1 and CDR2: MNHNY, SVGAGI (reference sequence). The V end was cut by 7 bases, the J end by 5 bases, with 15 bases between. The CDR3 extends over 14 amino acids. The CDR3 loop reads CASNLNRAYQPQHF. The CDR3, as DNA: TGTGCCAGCAACCTCAACAGGGCCTATCAGCCCCAGCATTTT.

The gene calls are TRBV5-1 and TRBJ2-1; 8 positions match TRBD1. V shed 1 base and J 6 bases; nucleotides not matched to a gene: 9. CDR1 and CDR2 from the germline V gene are SGHRS and YFSETQ. This CDR3 is 16 amino acids long. Here the CDR3 DNA reads TGCGCCAGCAGCTTGCCAGGGACAGGAAGTTTCAATGAGCAGTTCTTC. Encoded protein: CASSLPGTGSFNEQFF.

This sequence joins TRBV5-1 and TRBJ2-5, with 14 bases identical to TRBD2. J was trimmed by 0 bases and V by 0 bases; bases with no gene match: 7. CDR1 is SGHRS and CDR2 is YFSETQ in the germline V gene. This CDR3 spans 19 amino acids. This CDR3 is CASSLGGLAGAGYQETQYF. The CDR3 DNA is TGCGCCAGCAGCTTGGGGGGACTAGCGGGGGCCGGATACCAAGAGACCCAGTACTTC.

This clone was found a few times. The V and J genes are TRBV6-5 and TRBJ1-2; 9 nucleotides agree with TRBD1. Germline V gene data show CDR1 as MNHEY and CDR2 as SVGAGI. The CDR3 is 14 amino acids. Trimming took 7 bases from V and 4 from J; bases not matched to a gene: 7. CDR3: CASKQGAPSYGYTF. In DNA, the CDR3 is TGTGCCAGCAAACAGGGGGCGCCGAGCTATGGCTACACCTTC.

The chain joins TRBV4-2 to TRBJ2-7, with TRBD1 matching 7 bases. The germline V gene has CDR1 LGHNA and CDR2 YNFKEQ. Trimming removed 0 bases from V and 4 bases from J; junction bases left unmatched: 6. This CDR3 spans 15 amino acids. This chain's CDR3 is CASSQEWADRYEQYF. The DNA for the CDR3 is TGTGCCAGCAGCCAAGAGTGGGCGGACAGGTACGAGCAGTACTTC.

This clone was counted once. The genes are TRBV19 and TRBJ2-7; 8 nucleotides line up with TRBD1. In germline, CDR1 is LNHDA, CDR2 SQIVND (reference sequence). The trim removed 3 bases at V and 3 bases at J, leaving 7 bases unmatched. The CDR3 spans 15 residues. For the CDR3, the DNA is TGTGCCAGTAGTATCCCCGGGACAGGATTCTACGAGCAGTACTTC. Translation gives CASSIPGTGFYEQYF.

The chain joins TRBV5-1 to TRBJ2-7; 9 bases are shared with TRBD2. Germline V gene data show CDR1 as SGHRS and CDR2 as YFSETQ. The CDR3 is 15 residues long. Trimming cost V 0 bases and J 3 bases; bases outside gene matches: 4. DNA for the CDR3: TGCGCCAGCAGCTTGGTGACTAGCGGCTTCTACGAGCAGTACTTC. Its translation: CASSLVTSGFYEQYF.

The rearrangement links TRBV7-8 to TRBJ1-4; TRBD1 is a possible D gene (6 bases). In germline, CDR1 is SGHVS, CDR2 FQNEAQ. V dropped 2 bases and J dropped 1 base, with 11 bases sitting between them. CDR3 length: 16 residues. The CDR3: CASSLRDKETNEKLFF. CDR3 nucleotides: TGTGCCAGCAGCTTAAGGGACAAGGAAACTAATGAAAAACTGTTTTTT.

The chain links TRBV5-1 to TRBJ2-7; 9 bases agree with TRBD2. The germline CDR1 and CDR2 sequences are SGHRS and YFSETQ. The length of the CDR3 is 15 residues. The V segment lost 3 bases and the J segment 3 bases; nucleotides outside the gene matches: 7. The CDR3 spells CASSWLAGSGYEQYF. The CDR3 nucleotides read TGCGCCAGCAGCTGGCTAGCGGGGTCAGGCTACGAGCAGTACTTC.

This chain connects TRBV5-6 to TRBJ2-3, with D possibly TRBD2 on 6 matching bases. Trimming left V 7 bases short and J 0 bases short, with 15 bases between. Germline values: CDR1 SGHDT, CDR2 YYEEEE. The CDR3 is 15 residues long. CDR3 amino acids: CASRAGFLSTDTQYF. The DNA of the CDR3 is TGTGCCAGCCGGGCGGGGTTCCTCAGCACAGATACGCAGTATTTT.

The J gene is TRBJ2-7, the V gene TRBV4-3, with D perhaps TRBD2 (5 bases). Trimming cost V 1 base and J 5 bases, with 15 bases left between them. From germline, CDR1 is LGHNA and CDR2 YSLEER. The CDR3 has 15 amino acids. In DNA, the CDR3 is TGCGCCAGCAGCCAAGTTGGTTCCGGGGTCCACGAGCAGTACTTC. Protein product: CASSQVGSGVHEQYF.

The genes are TRBV6-5 and TRBJ1-1; 8 positions match TRBD1. The CDR3 totals 14 residues. The ends lost 6 bases at V and 4 bases at J; junction bases unmatched: 7. The germline V gene has CDR1 MNHEY and CDR2 SVGAGI. The CDR3 region is CASSPGQGFTEAFF. The CDR3, as DNA: TGTGCCAGCAGCCCAGGACAGGGTTTCACTGAAGCTTTCTTT.

The V and J genes are TRBV9 and TRBJ2-1; the D is unclear. This CDR3 has 13 residues. Trimming shortened V by 2 bases and J by 10 bases, and 13 bases separated the two germline ends. CDR1 is SGDLS and CDR2 is YYNGEE in the germline V gene. This chain's CDR3 is CASSVPGDSEQFF. CDR3 coding DNA: TGTGCCAGCAGCGTTCCCGGAGATTCCGAGCAGTTCTTC. The whole variable domain, filled in from reference TRBV9 and TRBJ2-1, reads DSGVTQTPKHLITATGQRVTLRCSPRSGDLSVYWYQQSLDQGLQFLIQYYNGEERAKGNILERFSAQQFPDLHSELNLSSLELGDSALYFCASSVPGDSEQFFGPGTRLTVL.

The rearrangement joins TRBV2 to TRBJ1-6; D is perhaps TRBD1 (5 bases). Germline V gene sequence: CDR1 SNHLY, CDR2 FYNNEI. V was cut by 2 bases and J by 8 bases, with 10 bases left in between. CDR3 length: 14 residues. The CDR3 bases are TGTGCCAGCAGTGAAACGGGGGTAGATTCACCCCTCCACTTT. Protein product: CASSETGVDSPLHF.

This clone was recorded only once. The V and J genes are TRBV4-2 and TRBJ1-5; D is unclear. The CDR3 extends over 16 amino acids. V dropped 0 bases and J dropped 7 bases, with 16 bases sitting between them. Germline loops: CDR1 LGHNA, CDR2 YNFKEQ. The CDR3 reads CASSQDITRERQPQHF. As DNA, the CDR3 is TGTGCCAGCAGCCAAGATATTACTCGGGAGAGGCAGCCCCAGCATTTT.

The V and J genes are TRBV18 and TRBJ1-1; D is unclear. The CDR3 totals 14 residues. V was trimmed by 5 bases and J by 11 bases, leaving 21 bases between them. The V gene's germline CDR1 is KGHSH and CDR2 LQKENI. In DNA form, the CDR3 reads TGTGCCAGCTCAACAACGAGGAGGGAAATGATGGCTTTCTTT. Translation: CASSTTRREMMAFF.